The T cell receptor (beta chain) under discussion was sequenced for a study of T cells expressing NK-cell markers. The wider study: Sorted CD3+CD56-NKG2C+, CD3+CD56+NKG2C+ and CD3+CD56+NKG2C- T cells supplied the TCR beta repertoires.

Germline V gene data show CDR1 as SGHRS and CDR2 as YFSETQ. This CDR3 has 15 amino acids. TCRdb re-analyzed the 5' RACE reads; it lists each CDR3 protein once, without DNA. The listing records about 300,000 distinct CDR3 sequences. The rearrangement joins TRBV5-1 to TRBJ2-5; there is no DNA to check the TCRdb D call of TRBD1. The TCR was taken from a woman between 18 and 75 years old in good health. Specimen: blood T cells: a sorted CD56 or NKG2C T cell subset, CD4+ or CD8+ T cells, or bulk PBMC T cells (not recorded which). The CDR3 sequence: CASSLGPGTEETQYF.